What follows is one T cell receptor (beta chain) and its context. Germline CDR1 LNHDA, CDR2 SQIVND (reference sequence). V dropped 7 bases and J dropped 3 bases, with 14 bases sitting between them. The CDR3 has 14 amino acids. As processed by the authors: It was from reference gene primer amplification that nucleated cell counts were estimated. The data were produced by immunoSEQ multiplex PCR, yet TCRdb's version contains in-frame clones alone and is incomplete. D and trimming were read from the DNA, whereas the V and J calls and clone size are those reported in that table. This table has approximately 390,000 clones, approximately 89% appearing once. The sample belongs to a study of blood T cell repertoires in COVID-19. Study information: COVID-19 samples from acute and convalescent phases originated in the United States, Italy and Spain. In each case, the material was cDNA or gDNA derived from T cells, B-cell-depleted T cells, or PBMCs.

The chain uses TRBV19 and TRBJ2-3, with a possible D match to TRBD1 (6 bases). This receptor was obtained from a woman aged 55-69 years with COVID-19, enrolled during active disease. The sample was peripheral blood. The CDR3 coding sequence is TGTGCCAGTAATCCACCTGGGACAACAGATACGCAGTATTTT. It translates to CASNPPGTTDTQYF.